This TCR beta chain emerged from a study of blood T cell repertoires in COVID-19. The wider study: From the United States, Italy and Spain came samples of acute and convalescent COVID-19.

From germline, CDR1 is SGHNT and CDR2 YYREEE (reference sequence). Between the trimmed V and J ends, which lost 4 bases and 1 base, there was a span of 8 bases. The CDR3 totals 13 residues. How the authors handled the data: For nucleated cells, counts were estimated from reference gene primer amplification. Profiling relied on immunoSEQ multiplex PCR, and the TCRdb table lists in-frame clones only, not all of them. The DNA was the basis for D and trimming; V, J and clone size are from that table. The table records around 260,000 clones, 80% to 95% of them present only once. The chain links TRBV5-4 to TRBJ2-5; a possible D gene is TRBD2 (6 bases). The sequenced sample was PBMCs or T cells enriched from blood (not recorded which). The source is a woman in her twenties or thirties who had recovered from COVID-19. The CDR3 is CASSLGLQETQYF. In DNA, the CDR3 is TGTGCCAGCAGCCTGGGACTCCAAGAGACCCAGTACTTC.